This T cell receptor beta chain was observed in a study of control samples from healthy donors and cancer patients. The V gene's germline CDR1 is LNHNV and CDR2 YYDKDF (reference sequence). With V trimmed by 5 bases and J by 4 bases, 6 bases remained unmatched. This CDR3 spans 14 amino acids. TCRdb's table, derived via immunoSEQ multiplex PCR, lists solely in-frame clones and lacks some. This table has approximately 170,000 clones, 91% appearing once. Sequencing used blood. This chain links TRBV15 with TRBJ2-7; TRBD1 agrees at 9 bases. This clonotype was obtained from a woman in her 30s in good health. CDR3 in amino acids: CATSRDRDGYEQYF. The DNA of the CDR3 is TGTGCCACCAGCCGGGACAGGGACGGGTACGAGCAGTACTTC.